The present T cell receptor beta chain was sequenced within a study of PD-1 blockade in mismatch repair-deficient tumors. Study-level information: All were previously treated, progressing patients with about 12 mismatch repair-deficient cancer types.

PCR or immunohistochemistry showed mismatch repair deficiency in every enrolled patient. About this clone: Its antigen is not known.

Broader study findings: Rapid post-treatment expansion, then contraction, generally preceding radiologic response, marked tumor-resident clones.

Germline V lookup: CDR1 MDHEN, CDR2 SYDVKM. The CDR3 length is 14 residues. Trimming pared 5 bases from V and 4 bases from J, leaving 15 bases between. TCRdb's table, derived via immunoSEQ multiplex PCR, lists solely in-frame clones and lacks some. The sample lists around 39,000 clones; over 70% were seen once. Sequencing used PBMCs, obtained roughly 39 weeks after starting pembrolizumab. The J gene is TRBJ2-7, the V gene TRBV28, with TRBD2 as a possible D gene (6 bases). This TCR came from an adult with mismatch repair-deficient cancer. The CDR3, as DNA: TGTGCCAGCAGTGTCCCGGAGGGGAGGTACGAGCAGTACTTC. This gives the protein CASSVPEGRYEQYF.